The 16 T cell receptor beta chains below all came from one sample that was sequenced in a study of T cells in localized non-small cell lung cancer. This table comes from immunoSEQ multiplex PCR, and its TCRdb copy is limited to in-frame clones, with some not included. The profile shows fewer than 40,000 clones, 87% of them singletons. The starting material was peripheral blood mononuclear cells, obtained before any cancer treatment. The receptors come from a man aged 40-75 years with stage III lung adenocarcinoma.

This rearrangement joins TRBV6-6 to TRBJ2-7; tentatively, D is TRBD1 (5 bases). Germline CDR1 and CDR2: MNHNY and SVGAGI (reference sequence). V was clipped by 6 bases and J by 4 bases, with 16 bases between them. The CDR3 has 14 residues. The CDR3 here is CASSSDRSRYEQYF. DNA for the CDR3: TGTGCCAGCAGCTCCGACAGATCCCGTTACGAGCAGTACTTC.

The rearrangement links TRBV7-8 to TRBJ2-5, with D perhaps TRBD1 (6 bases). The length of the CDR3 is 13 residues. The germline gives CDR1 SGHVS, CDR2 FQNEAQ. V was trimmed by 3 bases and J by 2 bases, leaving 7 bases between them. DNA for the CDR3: TGTGCCAGCAGCTTGGACAGACAAGAGACCCAGTACTTC. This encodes CASSLDRQETQYF.

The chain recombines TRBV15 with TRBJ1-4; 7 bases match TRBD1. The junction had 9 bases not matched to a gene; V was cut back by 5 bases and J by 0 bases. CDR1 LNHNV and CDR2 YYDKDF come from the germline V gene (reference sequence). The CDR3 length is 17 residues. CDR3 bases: TGTGCCACCAGCGCACAGACAGGGCCCGCAACTAATGAAAAACTGTTTTTT. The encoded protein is CATSAQTGPATNEKLFF.

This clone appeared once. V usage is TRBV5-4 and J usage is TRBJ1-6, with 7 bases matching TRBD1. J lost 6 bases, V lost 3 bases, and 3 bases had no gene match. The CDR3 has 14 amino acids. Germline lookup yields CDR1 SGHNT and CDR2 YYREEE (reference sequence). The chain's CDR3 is CASSSEGANSPLHF. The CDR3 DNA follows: TGTGCCAGCAGCTCCGAGGGGGCTAATTCACCCCTCCACTTT.

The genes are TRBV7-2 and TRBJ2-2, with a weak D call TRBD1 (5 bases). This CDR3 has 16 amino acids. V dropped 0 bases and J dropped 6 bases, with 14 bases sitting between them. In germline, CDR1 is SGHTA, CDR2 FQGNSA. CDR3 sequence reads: CASSLALQGRAGELFF. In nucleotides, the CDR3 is TGTGCCAGCAGCTTAGCGCTGCAGGGAAGGGCCGGGGAGCTGTTTTTT.

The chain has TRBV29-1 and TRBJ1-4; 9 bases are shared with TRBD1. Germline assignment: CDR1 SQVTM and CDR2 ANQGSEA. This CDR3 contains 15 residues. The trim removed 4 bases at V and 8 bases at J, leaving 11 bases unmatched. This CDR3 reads CSVGTGTGNGEKLFF. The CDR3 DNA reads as TGCAGCGTTGGTACTGGGACAGGGAATGGCGAAAAACTGTTTTTT.

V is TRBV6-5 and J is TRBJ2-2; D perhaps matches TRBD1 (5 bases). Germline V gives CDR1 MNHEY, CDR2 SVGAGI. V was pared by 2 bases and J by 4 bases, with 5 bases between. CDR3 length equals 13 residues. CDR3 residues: CASSYRGTGELFF. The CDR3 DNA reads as TGTGCCAGCAGTTACAGGGGCACCGGGGAGCTGTTTTTT.

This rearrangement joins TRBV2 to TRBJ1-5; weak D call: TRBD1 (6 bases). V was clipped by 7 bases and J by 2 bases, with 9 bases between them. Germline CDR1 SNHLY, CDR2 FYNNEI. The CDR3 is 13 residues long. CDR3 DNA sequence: TGTGCCAGCAACCGACAGGGCAATCAGCCCCAGCATTTT. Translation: CASNRQGNQPQHF.

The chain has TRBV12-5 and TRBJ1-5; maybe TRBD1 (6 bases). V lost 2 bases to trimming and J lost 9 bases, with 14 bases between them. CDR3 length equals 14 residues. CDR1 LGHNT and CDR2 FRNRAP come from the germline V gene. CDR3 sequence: CASGLPGAGGPQHF. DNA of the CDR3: TGTGCTAGTGGTTTGCCGGGGGCGGGTGGGCCCCAGCATTTT.

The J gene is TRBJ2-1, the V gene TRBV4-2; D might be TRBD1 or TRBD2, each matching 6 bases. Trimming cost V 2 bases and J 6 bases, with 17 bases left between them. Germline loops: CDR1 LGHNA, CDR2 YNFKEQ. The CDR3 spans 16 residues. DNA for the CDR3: TGTGCCAGCAGCCAACAAAAGGGGGGCGGAAGCAATGAGCAGTTCTTC. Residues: CASSQQKGGGSNEQFF.

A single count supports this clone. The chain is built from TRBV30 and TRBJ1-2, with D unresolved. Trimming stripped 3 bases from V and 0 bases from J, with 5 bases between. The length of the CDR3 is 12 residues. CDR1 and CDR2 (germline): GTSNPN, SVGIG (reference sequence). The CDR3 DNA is TGTGCCTGGAGAGTCACTAACTATGGCTACACCTTC. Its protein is CAWRVTNYGYTF.

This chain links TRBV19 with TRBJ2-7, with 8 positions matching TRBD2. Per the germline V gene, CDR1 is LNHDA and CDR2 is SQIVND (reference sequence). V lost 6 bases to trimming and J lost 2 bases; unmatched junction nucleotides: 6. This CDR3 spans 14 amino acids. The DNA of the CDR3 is TGTGCCAGTAGCACGGGTAGCGGGACCTACGAGCAGTACTTC. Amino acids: CASSTGSGTYEQYF.

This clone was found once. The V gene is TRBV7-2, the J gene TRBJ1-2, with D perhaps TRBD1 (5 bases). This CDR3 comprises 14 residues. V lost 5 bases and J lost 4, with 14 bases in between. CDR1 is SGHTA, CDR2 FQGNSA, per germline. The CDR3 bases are TGTGCCAGCAGCCCCGACAGTGACGGCTATGGCTACACCTTC. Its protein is CASSPDSDGYGYTF.

This CDR3 is CSVEGGWGANVLTF. The CDR3 region has the DNA TGCAGCGTTGAAGGGGGTTGGGGGGCCAACGTCCTGACTTTC. The rearrangement joins TRBV29-1 to TRBJ2-6; D not certain. In germline, CDR1 is SQVTM, CDR2 ANQGSEA. The V gene lost 1 base and the J gene lost 4 bases, with 8 bases spanning the gap. The CDR3 runs 14 residues.

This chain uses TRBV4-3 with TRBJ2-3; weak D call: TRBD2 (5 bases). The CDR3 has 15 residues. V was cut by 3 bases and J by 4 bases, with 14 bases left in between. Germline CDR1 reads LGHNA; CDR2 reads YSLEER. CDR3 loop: CASSHQGLSADTQYF. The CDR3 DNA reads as TGCGCCAGCAGCCACCAAGGACTGAGCGCAGATACGCAGTATTTT.

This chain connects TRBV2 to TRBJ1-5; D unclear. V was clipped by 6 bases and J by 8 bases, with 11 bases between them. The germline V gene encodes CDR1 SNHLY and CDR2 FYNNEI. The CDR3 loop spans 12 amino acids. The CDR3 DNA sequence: TGTGCCAGCAGGGTAGGGCGGGAGCCCCAGCATTTT. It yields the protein CASRVGREPQHF.